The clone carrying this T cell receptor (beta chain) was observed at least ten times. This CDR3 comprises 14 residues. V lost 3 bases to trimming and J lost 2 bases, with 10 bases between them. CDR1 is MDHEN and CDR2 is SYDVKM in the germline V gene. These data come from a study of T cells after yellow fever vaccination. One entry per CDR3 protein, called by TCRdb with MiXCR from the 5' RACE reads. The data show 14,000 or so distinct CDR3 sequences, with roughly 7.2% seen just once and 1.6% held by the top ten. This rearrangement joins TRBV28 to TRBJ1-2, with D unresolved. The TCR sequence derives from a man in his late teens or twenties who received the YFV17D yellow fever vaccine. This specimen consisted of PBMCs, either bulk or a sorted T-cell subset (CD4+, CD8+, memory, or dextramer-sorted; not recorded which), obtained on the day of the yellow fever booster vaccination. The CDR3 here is CASSFYSENYGYTF. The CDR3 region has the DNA TGTGCCAGCAGTTTCTACTCAGAAAACTATGGCTACACCTTC.